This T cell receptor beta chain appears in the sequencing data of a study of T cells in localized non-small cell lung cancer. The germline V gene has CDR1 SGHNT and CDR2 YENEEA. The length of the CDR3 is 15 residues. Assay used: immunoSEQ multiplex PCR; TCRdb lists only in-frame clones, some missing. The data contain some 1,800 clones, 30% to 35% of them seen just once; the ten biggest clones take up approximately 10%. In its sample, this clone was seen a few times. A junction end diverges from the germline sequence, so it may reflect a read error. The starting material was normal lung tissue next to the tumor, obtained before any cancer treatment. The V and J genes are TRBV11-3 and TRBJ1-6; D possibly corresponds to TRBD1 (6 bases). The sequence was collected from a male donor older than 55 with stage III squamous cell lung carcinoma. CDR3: CANSPHGGADSPLHF. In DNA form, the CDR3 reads TGTGCCAACAGCCCACATGGGGGGGCAGATTCACCCCTCCACTTT.